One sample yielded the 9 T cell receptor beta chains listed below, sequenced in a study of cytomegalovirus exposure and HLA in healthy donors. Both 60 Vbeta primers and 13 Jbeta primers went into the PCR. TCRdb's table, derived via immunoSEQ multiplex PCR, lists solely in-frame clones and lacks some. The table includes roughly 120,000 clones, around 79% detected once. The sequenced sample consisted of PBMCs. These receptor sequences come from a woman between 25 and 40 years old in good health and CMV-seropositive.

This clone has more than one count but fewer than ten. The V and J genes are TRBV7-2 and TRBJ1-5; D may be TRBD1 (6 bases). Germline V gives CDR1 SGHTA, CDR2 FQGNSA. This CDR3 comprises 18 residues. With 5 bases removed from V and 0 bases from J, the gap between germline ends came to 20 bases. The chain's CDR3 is CASSPRSQGPYSNQPQHF. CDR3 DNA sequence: TGTGCCAGCAGCCCAAGGTCACAGGGACCATATAGCAATCAGCCCCAGCATTTT.

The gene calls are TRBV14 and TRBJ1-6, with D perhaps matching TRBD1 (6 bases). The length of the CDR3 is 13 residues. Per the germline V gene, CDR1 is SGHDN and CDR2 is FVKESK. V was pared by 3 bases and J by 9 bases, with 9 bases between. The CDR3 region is CASSHGQISPLHF. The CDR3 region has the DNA TGTGCCAGCAGCCACGGACAGATTTCACCCCTCCACTTT.

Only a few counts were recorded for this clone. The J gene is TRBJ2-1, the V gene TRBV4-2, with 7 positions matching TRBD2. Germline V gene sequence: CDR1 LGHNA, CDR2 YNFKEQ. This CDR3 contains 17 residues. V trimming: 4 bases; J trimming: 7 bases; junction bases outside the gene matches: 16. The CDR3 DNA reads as TGTGCCAGCAGCCGATATCCGGGAGGAGACTACGGGAATGAGCAGTTCTTC. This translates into CASSRYPGGDYGNEQFF.

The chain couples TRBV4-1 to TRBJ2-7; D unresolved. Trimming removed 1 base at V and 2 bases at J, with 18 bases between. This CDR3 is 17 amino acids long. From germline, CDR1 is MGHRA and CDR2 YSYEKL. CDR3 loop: CASSQGIIGPRTYEQYF. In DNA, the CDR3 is TGCGCCAGCAGCCAAGGAATTATTGGGCCACGAACCTACGAGCAGTACTTC.

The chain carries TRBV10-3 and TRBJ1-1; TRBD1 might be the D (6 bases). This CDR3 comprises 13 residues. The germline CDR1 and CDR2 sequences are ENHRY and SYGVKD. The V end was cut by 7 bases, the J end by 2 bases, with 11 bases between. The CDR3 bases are TGTGCCATCACTAAGGGGGTAAACACTGAAGCTTTCTTT. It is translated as CAITKGVNTEAFF.

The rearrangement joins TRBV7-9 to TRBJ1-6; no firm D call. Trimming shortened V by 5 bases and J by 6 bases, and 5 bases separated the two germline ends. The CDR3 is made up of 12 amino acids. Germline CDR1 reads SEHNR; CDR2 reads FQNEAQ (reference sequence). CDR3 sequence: CASSEINSPLHF. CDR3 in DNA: TGTGCCAGCAGCGAGATTAATTCACCCCTCCACTTT.

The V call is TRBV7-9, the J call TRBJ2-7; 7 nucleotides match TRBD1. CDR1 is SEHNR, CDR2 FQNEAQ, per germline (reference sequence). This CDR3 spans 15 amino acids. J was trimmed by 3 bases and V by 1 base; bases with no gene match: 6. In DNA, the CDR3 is TGTGCCAGCAGCTTAGGCGCCGGGACAGACTACGAGCAGTACTTC. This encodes CASSLGAGTDYEQYF.

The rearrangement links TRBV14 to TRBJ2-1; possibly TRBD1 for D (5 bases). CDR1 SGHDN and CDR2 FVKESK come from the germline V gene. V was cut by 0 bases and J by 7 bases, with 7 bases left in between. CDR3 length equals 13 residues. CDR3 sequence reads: CASSQDRGNEQFF. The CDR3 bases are TGTGCCAGCAGCCAAGATAGGGGAAATGAGCAGTTCTTC.

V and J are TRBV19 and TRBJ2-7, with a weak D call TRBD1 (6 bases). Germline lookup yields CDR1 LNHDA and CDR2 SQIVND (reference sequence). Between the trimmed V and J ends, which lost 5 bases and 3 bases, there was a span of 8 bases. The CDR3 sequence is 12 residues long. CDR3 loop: CASSEGVYEQYF. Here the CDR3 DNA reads TGTGCCAGTAGTGAGGGGGTCTACGAGCAGTACTTC.